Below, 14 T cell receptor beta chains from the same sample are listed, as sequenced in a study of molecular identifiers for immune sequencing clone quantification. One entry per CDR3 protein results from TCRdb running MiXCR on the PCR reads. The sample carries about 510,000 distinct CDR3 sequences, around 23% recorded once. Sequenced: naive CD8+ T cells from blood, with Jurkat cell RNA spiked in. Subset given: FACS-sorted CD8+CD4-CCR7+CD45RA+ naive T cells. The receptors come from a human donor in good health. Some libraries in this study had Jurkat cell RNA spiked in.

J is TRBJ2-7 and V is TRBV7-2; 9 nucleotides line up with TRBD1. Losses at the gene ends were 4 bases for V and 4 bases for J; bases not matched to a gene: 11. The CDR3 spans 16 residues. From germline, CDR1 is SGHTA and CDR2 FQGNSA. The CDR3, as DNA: TGTGCCAGCAGCTGGTACTGGACAGGGGAGGATTACGAGCAGTACTTC. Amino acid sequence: CASSWYWTGEDYEQYF. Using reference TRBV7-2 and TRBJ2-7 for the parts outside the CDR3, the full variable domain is GAGVSQSPSNKVTEKGKDVELRCDPISGHTALYWYRQSLGQGLEFLIYFQGNSAPDKSGLPSDRFSAERTGGSVSTLTIQRTQQEDSAVYLCASSWYWTGEDYEQYFGPGTRLTVT.

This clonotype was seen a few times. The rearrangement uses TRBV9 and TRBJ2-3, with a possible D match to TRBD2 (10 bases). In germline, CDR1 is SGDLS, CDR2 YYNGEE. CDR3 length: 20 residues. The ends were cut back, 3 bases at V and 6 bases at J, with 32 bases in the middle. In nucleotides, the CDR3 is TGTGCCAGCAGCGCTTCAACAGGGGGCTGGAGCGGGGGGGCACAGGATACGCAGTATTTT. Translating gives CASSASTGGWSGGAQDTQYF.

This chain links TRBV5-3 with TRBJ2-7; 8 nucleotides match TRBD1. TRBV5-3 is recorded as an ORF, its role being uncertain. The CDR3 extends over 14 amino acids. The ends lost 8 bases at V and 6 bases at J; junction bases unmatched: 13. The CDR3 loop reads CASNYHGTGGEQYF. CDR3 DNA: TGTGCCAGCAACTATCACGGGACAGGCGGCGAGCAGTACTTC.

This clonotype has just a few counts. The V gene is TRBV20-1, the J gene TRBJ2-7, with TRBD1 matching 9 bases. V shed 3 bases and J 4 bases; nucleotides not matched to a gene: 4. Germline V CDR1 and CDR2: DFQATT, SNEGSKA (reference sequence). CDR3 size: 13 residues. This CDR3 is CSARGDRVYEQYF. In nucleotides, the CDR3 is TGCAGTGCTAGGGGGGACAGGGTATACGAGCAGTACTTC.

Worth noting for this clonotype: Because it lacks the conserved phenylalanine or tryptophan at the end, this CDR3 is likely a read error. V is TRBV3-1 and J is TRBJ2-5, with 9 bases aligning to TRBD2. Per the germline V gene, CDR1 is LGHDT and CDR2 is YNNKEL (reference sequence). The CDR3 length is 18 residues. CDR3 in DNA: TGTGCCAGCAGCCAAGATCGAGGCAGCGGGGGGTACCAAGAGCCCCAGTACCTC. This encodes CASSQDRGSGGYQEPQYL.

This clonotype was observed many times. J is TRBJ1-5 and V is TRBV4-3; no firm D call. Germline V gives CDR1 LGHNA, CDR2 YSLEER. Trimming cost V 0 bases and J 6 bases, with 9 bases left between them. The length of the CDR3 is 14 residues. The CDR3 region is CASSQDRVTQPQHF. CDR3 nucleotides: TGCGCCAGCAGCCAAGATCGGGTGACTCAGCCCCAGCATTTT.

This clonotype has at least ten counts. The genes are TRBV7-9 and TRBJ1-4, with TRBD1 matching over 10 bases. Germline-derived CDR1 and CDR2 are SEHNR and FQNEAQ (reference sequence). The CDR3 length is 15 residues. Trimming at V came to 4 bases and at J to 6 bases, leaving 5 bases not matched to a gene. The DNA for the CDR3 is TGTGCCAGCAGCTACTGGACAGGGGGTGATGAAAAACTGTTTTTT. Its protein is CASSYWTGGDEKLFF.

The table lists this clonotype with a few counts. The CDR3 spells CASSSGHQQETQYF. DNA of the CDR3: TGTGCCAGCAGCTCGGGACACCAGCAAGAGACCCAGTACTTC. V usage is TRBV7-9 and J usage is TRBJ2-5; possible D gene TRBD1, 6 bases. This CDR3 is 14 amino acids long. The ends were cut back, 4 bases at V and 2 bases at J, with 11 bases in the middle. Germline CDR1 and CDR2: SEHNR and FQNEAQ (reference sequence).

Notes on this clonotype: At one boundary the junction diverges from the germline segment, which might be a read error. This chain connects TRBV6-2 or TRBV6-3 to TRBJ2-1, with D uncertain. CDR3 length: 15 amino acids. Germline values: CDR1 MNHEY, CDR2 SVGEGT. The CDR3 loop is CASTLDLSSYNERFF. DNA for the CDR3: TGTGCCAGCACCCTGGACCTAAGCTCCTACAATGAGCGGTTCTTC.

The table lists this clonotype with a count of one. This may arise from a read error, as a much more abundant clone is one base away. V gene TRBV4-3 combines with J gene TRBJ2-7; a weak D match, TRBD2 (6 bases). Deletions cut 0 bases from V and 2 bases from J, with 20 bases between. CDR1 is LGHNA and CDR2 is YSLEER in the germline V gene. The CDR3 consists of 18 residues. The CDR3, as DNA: TGCGCCAGCAGCCAAGATCTATGTTCGGAGGGGCAGGCCTACGAGCAGTACTTC. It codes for CASSQDLCSEGQAYEQYF.

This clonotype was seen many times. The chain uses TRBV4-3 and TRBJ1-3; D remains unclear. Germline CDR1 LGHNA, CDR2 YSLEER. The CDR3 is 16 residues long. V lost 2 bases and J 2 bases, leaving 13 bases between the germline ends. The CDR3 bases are TGCGCCAGCAGCCAACAAAGTTCCCTGGCTGGAAACACCATATATTTT. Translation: CASSQQSSLAGNTIYF.

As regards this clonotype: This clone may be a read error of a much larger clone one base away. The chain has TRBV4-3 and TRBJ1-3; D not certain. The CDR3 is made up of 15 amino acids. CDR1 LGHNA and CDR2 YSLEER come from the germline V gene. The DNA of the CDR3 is TGCGCCAGCAGCCAAGGAGAGATCTCTGGAATCACCATATATTTT. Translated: CASSQGEISGITIYF.

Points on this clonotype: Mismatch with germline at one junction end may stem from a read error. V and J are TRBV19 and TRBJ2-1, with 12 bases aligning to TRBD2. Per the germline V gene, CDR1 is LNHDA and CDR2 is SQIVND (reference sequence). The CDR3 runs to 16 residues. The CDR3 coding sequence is TGTGCCAGTAGTCTGACTAGCGGGGGCCTGTACAATGAGCGGTTCTTC. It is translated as CASSLTSGGLYNERFF.

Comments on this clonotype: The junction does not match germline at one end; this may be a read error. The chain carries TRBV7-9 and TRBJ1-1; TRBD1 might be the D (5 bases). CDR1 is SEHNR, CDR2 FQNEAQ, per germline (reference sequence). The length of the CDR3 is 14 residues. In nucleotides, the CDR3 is TGTGCCCGCAGCTTAGGCAGGGTGCTGGATGAAGCTGTCTTT. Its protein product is CARSLGRVLDEAVF.